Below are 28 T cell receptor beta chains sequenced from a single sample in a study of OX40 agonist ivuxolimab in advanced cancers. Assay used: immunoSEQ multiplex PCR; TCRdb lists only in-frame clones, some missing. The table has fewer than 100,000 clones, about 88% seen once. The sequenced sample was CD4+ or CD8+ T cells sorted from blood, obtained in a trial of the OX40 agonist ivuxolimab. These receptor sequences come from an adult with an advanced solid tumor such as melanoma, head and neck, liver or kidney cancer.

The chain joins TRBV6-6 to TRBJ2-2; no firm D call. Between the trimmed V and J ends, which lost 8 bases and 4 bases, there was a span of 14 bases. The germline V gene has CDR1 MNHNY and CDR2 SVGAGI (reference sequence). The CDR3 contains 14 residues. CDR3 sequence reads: CASRQPTATGELFF. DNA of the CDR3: TGTGCCAGCCGCCAACCGACTGCCACCGGGGAGCTGTTTTTT.

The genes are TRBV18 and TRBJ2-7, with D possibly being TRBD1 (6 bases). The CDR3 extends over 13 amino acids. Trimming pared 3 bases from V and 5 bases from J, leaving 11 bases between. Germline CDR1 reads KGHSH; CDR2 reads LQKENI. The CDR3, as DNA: TGTGCCAGCTCACCGACAGGAGTTGACGAGCAGTACGTC. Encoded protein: CASSPTGVDEQYV.

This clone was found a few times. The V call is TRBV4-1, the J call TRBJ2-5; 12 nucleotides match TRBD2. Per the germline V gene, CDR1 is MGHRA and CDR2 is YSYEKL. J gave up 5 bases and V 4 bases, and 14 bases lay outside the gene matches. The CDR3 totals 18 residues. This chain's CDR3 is CASSLPLSSGRATETQYF. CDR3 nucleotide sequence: TGCGCCAGCAGCCTGCCCTTATCTAGCGGGAGGGCCACCGAGACCCAGTACTTC.

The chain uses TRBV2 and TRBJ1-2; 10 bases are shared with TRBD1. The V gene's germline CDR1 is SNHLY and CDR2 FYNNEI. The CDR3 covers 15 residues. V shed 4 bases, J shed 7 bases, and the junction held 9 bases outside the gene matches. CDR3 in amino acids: CASSAETGGAGGYTF. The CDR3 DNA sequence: TGTGCCAGCAGTGCTGAGACAGGGGGCGCGGGTGGCTACACCTTC.

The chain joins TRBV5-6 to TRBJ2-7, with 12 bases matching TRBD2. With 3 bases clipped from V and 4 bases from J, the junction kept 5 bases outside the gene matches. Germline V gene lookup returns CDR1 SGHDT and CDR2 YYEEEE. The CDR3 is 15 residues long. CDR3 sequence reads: CASSSLAGGRYEQYF. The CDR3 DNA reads TGTGCCAGCAGCTCCCTAGCGGGAGGGAGATACGAGCAGTACTTC.

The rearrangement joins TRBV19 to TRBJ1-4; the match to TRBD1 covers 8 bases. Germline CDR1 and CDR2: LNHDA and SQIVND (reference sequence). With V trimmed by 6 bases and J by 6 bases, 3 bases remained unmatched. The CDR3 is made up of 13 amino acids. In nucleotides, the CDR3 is TGTGCCAGTAGCAGGGGGCACGATGAAAAACTGTTTTTT. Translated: CASSRGHDEKLFF.

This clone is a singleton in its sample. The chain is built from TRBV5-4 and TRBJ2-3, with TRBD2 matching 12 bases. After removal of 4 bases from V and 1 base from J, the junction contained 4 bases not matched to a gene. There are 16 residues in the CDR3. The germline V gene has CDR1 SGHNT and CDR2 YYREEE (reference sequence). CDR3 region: CASSPRLAGGTDTQYF. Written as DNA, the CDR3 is TGTGCCAGCAGCCCACGACTAGCGGGGGGCACAGATACGCAGTATTTT.

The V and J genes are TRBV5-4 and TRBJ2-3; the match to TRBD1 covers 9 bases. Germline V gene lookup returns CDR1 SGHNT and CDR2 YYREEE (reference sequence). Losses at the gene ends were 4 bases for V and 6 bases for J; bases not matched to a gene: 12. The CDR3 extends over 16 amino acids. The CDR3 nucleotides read TGTGCCAGCAGCGGAACCAGAGGGACAGGGAGGGATACGCAGTATTTT. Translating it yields CASSGTRGTGRDTQYF.

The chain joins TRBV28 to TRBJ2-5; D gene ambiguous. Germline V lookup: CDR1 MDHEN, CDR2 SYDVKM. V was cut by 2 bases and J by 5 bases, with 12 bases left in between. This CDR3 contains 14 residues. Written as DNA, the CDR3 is TGTGCCAGCAGTTTACACGGTAGGGCGGAGACCCAGTACTTC. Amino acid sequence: CASSLHGRAETQYF.

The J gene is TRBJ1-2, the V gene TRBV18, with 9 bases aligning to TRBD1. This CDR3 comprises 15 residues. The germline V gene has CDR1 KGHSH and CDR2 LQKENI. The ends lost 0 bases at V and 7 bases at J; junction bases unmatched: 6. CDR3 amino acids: CASSPPTGGIGGYTF. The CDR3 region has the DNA TGTGCCAGCTCACCACCTACAGGGGGCATAGGTGGCTACACCTTC.

The CDR3 DNA reads as TGCGCCAGCAGCCCCGGGGGGCGGCTTACAACTAATGAAAAACTGTTTTTT. This translates into CASSPGGRLTTNEKLFF. V gene TRBV5-1 combines with J gene TRBJ1-4; D perhaps matches TRBD1 (6 bases). CDR3 length equals 17 residues. Germline V gene sequence: CDR1 SGHRS, CDR2 YFSETQ. V gave up 4 bases and J gave up 0 bases, with 16 bases separating them.

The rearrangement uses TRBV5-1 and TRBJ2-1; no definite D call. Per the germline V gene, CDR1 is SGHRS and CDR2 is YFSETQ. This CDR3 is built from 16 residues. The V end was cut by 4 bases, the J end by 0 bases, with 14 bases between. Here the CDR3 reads CASSPKGGRSYNEQFF. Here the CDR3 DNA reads TGCGCCAGCAGCCCAAAAGGTGGGCGCTCCTACAATGAGCAGTTCTTC.

CDR3: CAGRRPLHF. DNA of the CDR3: TGTGCCGGCCGACGGCCCCTCCACTTT. V is TRBV6-6 and J is TRBJ1-6, with D uncertain. Germline V gene data show CDR1 as MNHNY and CDR2 as SVGAGI (reference sequence). With 11 bases removed from V and 13 bases from J, the gap between germline ends came to 9 bases. The CDR3 is 9 amino acids.

The CDR3, as DNA: TGTGCCTGGGCAAGAGCGGGAGGGAGAGATACGCAGTATTTT. The encoded protein is CAWARAGGRDTQYF. This chain links TRBV30 with TRBJ2-3; TRBD2 agrees at 10 bases. Germline V CDR1 and CDR2: GTSNPN, SVGIG (reference sequence). J was trimmed by 5 bases and V by 5 bases; bases with no gene match: 7. CDR3 length: 14 amino acids. Full variable domain (outside the CDR3, taken from reference TRBV30 and TRBJ2-3): SQTIHQWPATLVQPVGSPLSLECTVEGTSNPNLYWYRQAAGRGLQLLFYSVGIGQISSEVPQNLSASRPQDRQFILSSKKLLLSDSGFYLCAWARAGGRDTQYFGPGTRLTVL.

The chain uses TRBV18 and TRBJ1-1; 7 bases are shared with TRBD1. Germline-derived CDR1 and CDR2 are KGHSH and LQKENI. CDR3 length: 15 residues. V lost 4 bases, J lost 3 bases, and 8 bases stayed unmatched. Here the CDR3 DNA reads TGTGCCAGCTCACTTTACAGGGGTTGGGACACTGAAGCTTTCTTT. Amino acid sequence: CASSLYRGWDTEAFF.

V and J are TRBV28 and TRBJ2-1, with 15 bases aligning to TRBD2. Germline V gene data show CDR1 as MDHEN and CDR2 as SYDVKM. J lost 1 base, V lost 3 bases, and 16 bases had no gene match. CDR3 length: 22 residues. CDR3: CASSFLRPGTSGRYRSYNEQFF. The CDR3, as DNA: TGTGCCAGCAGTTTCCTCCGCCCCGGGACTAGCGGGAGGTATAGGTCCTACAATGAGCAGTTCTTC.

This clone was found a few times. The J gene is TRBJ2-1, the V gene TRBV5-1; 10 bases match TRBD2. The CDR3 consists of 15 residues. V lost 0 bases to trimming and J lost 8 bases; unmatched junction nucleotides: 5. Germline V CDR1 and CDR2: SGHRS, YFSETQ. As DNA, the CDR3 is TGCGCCAGCAGCTTGGTGTCTAGCGGGAGTTATGAGCAGTTCTTC. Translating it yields CASSLVSSGSYEQFF.

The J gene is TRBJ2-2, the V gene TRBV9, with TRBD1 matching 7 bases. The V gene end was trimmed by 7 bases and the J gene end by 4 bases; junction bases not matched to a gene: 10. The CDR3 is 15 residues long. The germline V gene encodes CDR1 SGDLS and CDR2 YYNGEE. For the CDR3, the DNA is TGTGCCAGCGATCCACAGGGGTCCGGCACCGGGGAGCTGTTTTTT. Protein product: CASDPQGSGTGELFF.

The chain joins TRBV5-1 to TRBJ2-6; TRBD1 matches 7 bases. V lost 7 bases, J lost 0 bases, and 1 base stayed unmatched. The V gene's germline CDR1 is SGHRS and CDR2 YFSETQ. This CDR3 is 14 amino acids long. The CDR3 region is CASGDSSGANVLTF. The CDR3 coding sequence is TGCGCCAGCGGGGACAGCTCTGGGGCCAACGTCCTGACTTTC.

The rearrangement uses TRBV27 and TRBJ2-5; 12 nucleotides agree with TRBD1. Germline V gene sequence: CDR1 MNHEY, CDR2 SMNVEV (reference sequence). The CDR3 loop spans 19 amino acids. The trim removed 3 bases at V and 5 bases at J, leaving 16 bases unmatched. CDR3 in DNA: TGTGCCAGCAGTTTCCTGCACACCGGGACAGGGGGCGCCGGGGAGACCCAGTACTTC. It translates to CASSFLHTGTGGAGETQYF.

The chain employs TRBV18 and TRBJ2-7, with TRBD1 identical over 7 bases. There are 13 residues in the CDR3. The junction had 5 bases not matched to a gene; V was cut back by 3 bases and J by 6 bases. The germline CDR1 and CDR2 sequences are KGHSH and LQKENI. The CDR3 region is CASSPIGGTEQYV. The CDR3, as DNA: TGTGCCAGCTCACCGATAGGGGGCACCGAGCAGTACGTC.

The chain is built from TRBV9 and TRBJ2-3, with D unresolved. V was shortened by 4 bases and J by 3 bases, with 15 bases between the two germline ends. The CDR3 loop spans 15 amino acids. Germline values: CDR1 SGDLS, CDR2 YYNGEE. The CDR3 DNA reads TGTGCCAGCAGCCCCAGTCCCCGGTGGACAGATACGCAGTATTTT. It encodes CASSPSPRWTDTQYF.

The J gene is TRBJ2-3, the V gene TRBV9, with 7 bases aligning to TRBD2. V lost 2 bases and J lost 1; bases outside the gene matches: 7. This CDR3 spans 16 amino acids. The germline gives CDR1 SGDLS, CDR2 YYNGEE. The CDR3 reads CASSVGGRGGTDTQYF. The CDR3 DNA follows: TGTGCCAGCAGCGTGGGCGGGAGAGGAGGCACAGATACGCAGTATTTT.

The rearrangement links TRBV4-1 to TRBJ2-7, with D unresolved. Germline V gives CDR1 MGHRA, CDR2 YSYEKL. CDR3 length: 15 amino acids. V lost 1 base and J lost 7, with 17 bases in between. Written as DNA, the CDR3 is TGCGCCAGCAGCCAAGTATCACTCCCCCCTGGGGAGCAGTACTTC. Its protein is CASSQVSLPPGEQYF.

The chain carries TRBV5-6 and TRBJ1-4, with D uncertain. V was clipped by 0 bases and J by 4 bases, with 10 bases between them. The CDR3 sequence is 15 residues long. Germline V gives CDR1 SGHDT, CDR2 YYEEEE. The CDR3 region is CASSLAGRVNEKLFF. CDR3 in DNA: TGTGCCAGCAGCTTGGCGGGTAGGGTTAATGAAAAACTGTTTTTT.

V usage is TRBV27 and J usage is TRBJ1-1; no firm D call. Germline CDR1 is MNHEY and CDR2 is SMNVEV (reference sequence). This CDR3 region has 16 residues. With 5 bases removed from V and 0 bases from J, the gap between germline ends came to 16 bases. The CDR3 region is CASSPQQRSMNTEAFF. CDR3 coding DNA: TGTGCCAGCAGTCCACAGCAAAGGTCCATGAACACTGAAGCTTTCTTT.

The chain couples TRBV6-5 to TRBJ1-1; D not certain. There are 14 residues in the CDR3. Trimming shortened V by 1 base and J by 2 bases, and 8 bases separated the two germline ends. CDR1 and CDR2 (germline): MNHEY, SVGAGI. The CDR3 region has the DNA TGTGCCAGCAGTTACTGGGCTATCAACACTGAAGCTTTCTTT. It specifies CASSYWAINTEAFF.

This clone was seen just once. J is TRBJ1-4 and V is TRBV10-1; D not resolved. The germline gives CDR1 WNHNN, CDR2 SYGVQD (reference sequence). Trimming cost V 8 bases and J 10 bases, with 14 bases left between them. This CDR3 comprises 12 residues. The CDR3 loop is CASVKGTLKLFF. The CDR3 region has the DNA TGCGCCAGCGTAAAAGGTACTCTAAAACTGTTTTTT.